Below are 26 T cell receptor beta chains sequenced from a single sample in a study of cytomegalovirus exposure and HLA in healthy donors. PCR involved 60 Vbeta and 13 Jbeta primers. The protocol was immunoSEQ multiplex PCR, while the TCRdb copy is restricted to in-frame clones and leaves out a portion. Of 200,000 or so clones listed, 87% were seen once; the top ten hold around 1.4%. What was sequenced was PBMCs. The receptors shown here come from a young man in good health and CMV-seronegative.

The chain has TRBV28 and TRBJ2-2, with D perhaps TRBD1 (5 bases). Germline V lookup: CDR1 MDHEN, CDR2 SYDVKM. The CDR3 extends over 15 amino acids. The V end lost 1 base, the J end lost 3 bases, and 9 bases lay between the germline ends. The CDR3 DNA is TGTGCCAGCAGTTTATTGGGCAGGGACACCGGGGAGCTGTTTTTT. Translating it yields CASSLLGRDTGELFF.

The rearrangement links TRBV2 to TRBJ2-5, with 7 bases matching TRBD1. With the DNA end fitting TRBJ2-7 better, the J assignment may be wrong. CDR3 length: 15 amino acids. Germline assignment: CDR1 SNHLY and CDR2 FYNNEI. The CDR3 nucleotides are TGTGCCAGCACCCCAGGACAGGAGCCTCCCTACGAGCAGTACTTC. Protein sequence: CASTPGQEPPYEQYF.

This chain joins TRBV5-4 and TRBJ2-7; the match to TRBD1 covers 8 bases. Germline-derived CDR1 and CDR2 are SGHNT and YYREEE (reference sequence). Trimming took 7 bases from V and 6 from J; bases not matched to a gene: 6. CDR3 size: 12 residues. The chain's CDR3 is CASVDRVGEQYF. Written as DNA, the CDR3 is TGTGCCAGCGTGGACAGGGTGGGCGAGCAGTACTTC.

This clone was recorded once. The chain recombines TRBV15 with TRBJ2-5; a possible D gene is TRBD1 (6 bases). CDR1 is LNHNV and CDR2 is YYDKDF in the germline V gene (reference sequence). The CDR3 runs 14 residues. V was trimmed by 5 bases and J by 1 base, leaving 11 bases between them. CDR3 bases: TGTGCCACCAGCGGTCGGACAGTCCAAGAGACCCAGTACTTC. Residues: CATSGRTVQETQYF.

This chain joins TRBV5-1 and TRBJ2-2, with 8 positions matching TRBD2. Germline assignment: CDR1 SGHRS and CDR2 YFSETQ. V lost 6 bases to trimming and J lost 0 bases; unmatched junction nucleotides: 7. CDR3 length equals 16 residues. The CDR3, as DNA: TGCGCCAGCATCGACACTAGCGGTGCGAACACCGGGGAGCTGTTTTTT. This translates into CASIDTSGANTGELFF.

This chain joins TRBV10-1 and TRBJ1-3; D is unresolved. V shed 4 bases and J shed 0 bases, with 7 bases lying between them. CDR1 and CDR2 from the germline V gene are WNHNN and SYGVQD (reference sequence). This CDR3 is built from 14 residues. The CDR3 nucleotides read TGCGCCAGCAGTGCTGGCAGCTCTGGAAACACCATATATTTT. This encodes CASSAGSSGNTIYF.

The rearrangement joins TRBV5-1 to TRBJ1-5, with TRBD1 as a possible D gene (5 bases). Germline V gene lookup returns CDR1 SGHRS and CDR2 YFSETQ. CDR3 length: 15 residues. V was trimmed by 0 bases and J by 6 bases, leaving 13 bases between them. DNA of the CDR3: TGCGCCAGCAGCTTGGGTTGGGGAGGGACTCAGCCCCAGCATTTT. This encodes CASSLGWGGTQPQHF.

J is TRBJ1-1 and V is TRBV5-6, with D possibly being TRBD1 (5 bases). The germline gives CDR1 SGHDT, CDR2 YYEEEE. The CDR3 is 13 residues long. With 3 bases removed from V and 8 bases from J, the gap between germline ends came to 14 bases. CDR3 nucleotides: TGTGCCAGCAGCTGGACGCGGGACGGAGAAGCTTTCTTT. It encodes CASSWTRDGEAFF.

The chain recombines TRBV6-6 with TRBJ2-3; possibly TRBD1 for D (5 bases). V was trimmed by 5 bases and J by 4 bases, leaving 10 bases between them. CDR1 MNHNY and CDR2 SVGAGI come from the germline V gene (reference sequence). The CDR3 totals 13 residues. CDR3 amino acids: CASSPRAADTQYF. The DNA for the CDR3 is TGTGCCAGCAGTCCCAGGGCGGCAGATACGCAGTATTTT.

The chain uses TRBV28 and TRBJ2-5; 15 bases agree with TRBD2. CDR3 length: 18 amino acids. Germline V gives CDR1 MDHEN, CDR2 SYDVKM. V shed 6 bases and J 0 bases; nucleotides not matched to a gene: 8. CDR3 DNA: TGTGCCAGCAGCCGGACTAGCGGGGGGGCCATGTACCAAGAGACCCAGTACTTC. Its translation is CASSRTSGGAMYQETQYF. Variable domain in full (rest from reference TRBV28 and TRBJ2-5): DVKVTQSSRYLVKRTGEKVFLECVQDMDHENMFWYRQDPGLGLRLIYFSYDVKMKEKGDIPEGYSVSREKKERFSLILESASTNQTSMYLCASSRTSGGAMYQETQYFGPGTRLLVL.

The chain carries TRBV5-6 and TRBJ2-7; D remains unclear. V lost 6 bases, J lost 5 bases, and 9 bases lay in between. This CDR3 has 11 amino acids. Germline V lookup: CDR1 SGHDT, CDR2 YYEEEE. The CDR3 reads CASTGLHEQYF. DNA of the CDR3: TGTGCCAGCACCGGGTTGCACGAGCAGTACTTC.

The CDR3 reads CASSLQGLEQYF. Here the CDR3 DNA reads TGTGCCAGCAGCTTGCAGGGGCTTGAGCAGTACTTC. The J gene is TRBJ2-7, the V gene TRBV5-4; possible D gene TRBD1, 6 bases. Germline V gene lookup returns CDR1 SGHNT and CDR2 YYREEE (reference sequence). The CDR3 runs to 12 residues. The germline V and J ends were trimmed by 1 base and 7 bases, with 9 bases remaining between them. The whole variable domain, filled in from reference TRBV5-4 and TRBJ2-7, reads ETGVTQSPTHLIKTRGQQVTLRCSSQSGHNTVSWYQQALGQGPQFIFQYYREEENGRGNFPPRFSGLQFPNYSSELNVNALELDDSALYLCASSLQGLEQYFGPGTRLTVT.

V and J are TRBV9 and TRBJ2-2; TRBD2 is a possible D gene (6 bases). The CDR3 runs 16 residues. Looked up from germline, CDR1 is SGDLS and CDR2 is YYNGEE. Trimming removed 0 bases from V and 4 bases from J, with 13 bases in between. Here the CDR3 DNA reads TGTGCCAGCAGCGTAGACGGGGGAAGGTTCACCGGGGAGCTGTTTTTT. Its translation is CASSVDGGRFTGELFF.

This chain uses TRBV4-1 with TRBJ2-4; D possibly corresponds to TRBD2 (5 bases). Germline lookup yields CDR1 MGHRA and CDR2 YSYEKL. CDR3 length: 18 residues. V shed 1 base and J shed 0 bases, with 16 bases lying between them. The CDR3 nucleotides are TGCGCCAGCAGCCAAGGCCCCCCATCGGGGATAGCCAAAAACATTCAGTACTTC. It codes for CASSQGPPSGIAKNIQYF.

The V and J genes are TRBV6-6 and TRBJ2-1; D is possibly TRBD2 (6 bases). CDR1 is MNHNY, CDR2 SVGAGI, per germline (reference sequence). V was cut by 7 bases and J by 8 bases, with 18 bases left in between. This CDR3 has 14 amino acids. Here the CDR3 reads CASNQAPGVYEQFF. DNA of the CDR3: TGTGCCAGCAACCAGGCTCCGGGGGTATATGAGCAGTTCTTC.

The chain couples TRBV23-1 to TRBJ1-6, with D perhaps matching TRBD1 (5 bases). TRBV23-1 falls under the ORF class, with uncertain function. Trimming removed 2 bases from V and 9 bases from J, with 17 bases in between. The CDR3 consists of 16 residues. The CDR3 is CASSQTRAKGSSPLHF. The CDR3 coding sequence is TGCGCCAGCAGTCAAACCCGGGCCAAGGGGTCTTCACCCCTCCACTTT.

The V call is TRBV6-4, the J call TRBJ2-1; 8 nucleotides match TRBD2. V was clipped by 3 bases and J by 9 bases; unmatched bases: 4. Germline V gene data show CDR1 as MRHNA and CDR2 as SNTAGT. This CDR3 spans 13 amino acids. Here the CDR3 DNA reads TGTGCCAGCAGTGAGCGGGAGGAACGTGAGCAGTTCTTC. Translation gives CASSEREEREQFF.

The CDR3 nucleotides are TGTGCCAGCAGCTTAGTTGGGTCACAGGGATTCTCACCCCTCCACTTT. This translates into CASSLVGSQGFSPLHF. This sequence joins TRBV7-9 and TRBJ1-6; D is perhaps TRBD1 (6 bases). Germline CDR1 reads SEHNR; CDR2 reads FQNEAQ (reference sequence). CDR3 length equals 16 residues. V was pared by 1 base and J by 10 bases, with 17 bases between.

The chain couples TRBV15 to TRBJ2-7, with 9 bases lining up with TRBD2. The CDR3 sequence is 18 residues long. CDR1 is LNHNV, CDR2 YYDKDF, per germline (reference sequence). Trimming cost V 1 base and J 1 base; bases outside gene matches: 11. The CDR3 here is CATSRANIGTSISYEQYF. The CDR3 DNA sequence: TGTGCCACCAGCAGAGCCAACATCGGGACTAGCATTTCCTACGAGCAGTACTTC.

The V call is TRBV4-3, the J call TRBJ1-1, with D unclear. Germline lookup yields CDR1 LGHNA and CDR2 YSLEER. V was trimmed by 0 bases and J by 1 base, leaving 9 bases between them. The CDR3 is made up of 15 amino acids. This CDR3 is CASSQDLVQNTEAFF. The CDR3 nucleotides are TGCGCCAGCAGCCAAGATCTAGTTCAGAACACTGAAGCTTTCTTT.

V and J are TRBV30 and TRBJ2-1; 11 bases match TRBD2. Germline V gene data show CDR1 as GTSNPN and CDR2 as SVGIG (reference sequence). J was trimmed by 2 bases and V by 3 bases; bases with no gene match: 6. There are 16 residues in the CDR3. In DNA, the CDR3 is TGTGCCTGGAGCCGAAGGGGACTAGCGGCCTACAATGAGCAGTTCTTC. This gives the protein CAWSRRGLAAYNEQFF.

The chain joins TRBV28 to TRBJ2-2; tentatively, D is TRBD2 (5 bases). Trimming left V 6 bases short and J 5 bases short, with 13 bases between. CDR1 and CDR2 (germline): MDHEN, SYDVKM. This CDR3 has 14 amino acids. DNA for the CDR3: TGTGCCAGCAGCCTCCCCAGGAGGACCGGGGAGCTGTTTTTT. It specifies CASSLPRRTGELFF.

This sequence joins TRBV2 and TRBJ1-3; no clear D. The CDR3 extends over 15 amino acids. V was clipped by 5 bases and J by 2 bases, with 13 bases between them. Germline lookup yields CDR1 SNHLY and CDR2 FYNNEI. For the CDR3, the DNA is TGTGCCAGCAGTTCTGGGCCGGCAACTGGAAACACCATATATTTT. The encoded protein is CASSSGPATGNTIYF.

The rearrangement uses TRBV28 and TRBJ1-4, with 9 bases matching TRBD1. Germline V lookup: CDR1 MDHEN, CDR2 SYDVKM. The CDR3 is 15 amino acids. The junction had 8 bases not matched to a gene; V was cut back by 6 bases and J by 6 bases. The CDR3 spells CASRTQGALYEKLFF. The DNA of the CDR3 is TGTGCCAGCAGGACACAGGGGGCCCTTTATGAAAAACTGTTTTTT.

The V call is TRBV7-9, the J call TRBJ2-1; 9 bases are shared with TRBD1. CDR3 length: 18 amino acids. Germline CDR1 and CDR2: SEHNR and FQNEAQ (reference sequence). V lost 4 bases and J lost 7; bases outside the gene matches: 17. CDR3 sequence: CASSYRRGDRVRGNEQFF. CDR3 in DNA: TGTGCCAGCAGCTATCGGAGAGGGGACAGGGTACGTGGAAATGAGCAGTTCTTC.

The rearrangement joins TRBV7-2 to TRBJ2-7, with D possibly being TRBD1 (5 bases). This CDR3 is 15 amino acids long. Trimming took 5 bases from V and 2 from J, leaving 16 bases between them. Germline V gene data show CDR1 as SGHTA and CDR2 as FQGNSA. This chain's CDR3 is CASSRRDSLPYEQYF. The CDR3 DNA sequence: TGTGCCAGCAGCCGCCGAGACAGTCTCCCCTACGAGCAGTACTTC.